This T cell receptor beta chain was sequenced in a study of T cells in women clearing cervical HPV infection. Study details: Case blood was drawn when the lesion was first found; control blood after infection became undetectable.

With respect to this clone: The read ends 3 residues early relative to the CDR3; the germline J gene fills the gap.

This CDR3 spans 16 amino acids. Trimming removed 3 bases at V and 5 bases at J, with 20 bases between. CDR1 GTSNPN and CDR2 SVGIG come from the germline V gene (reference sequence). Profiled with immunoSEQ multiplex PCR; TCRdb holds only in-frame clones, not every one. Its listing shows some 40,000 clones. All participants had a single incident cervical HPV16 infection, and prevalent HPV16 infections were excluded. Material: blood buffy coat. This chain joins TRBV30 and TRBJ1-3; perhaps TRBD1 as D (6 bases). The TCR sequence derives from a woman aged 18-69 years with a cervical HPV16 infection that either progressed to CIN3+ or cleared (not recorded which). CDR3 in amino acids: CAWSEGAGVVRNTIYF. The sequenced CDR3 bases are TGTGCCTGGAGCGAAGGGGCAGGGGTTGTGAGAAACACC.